The rows below give T cell receptor beta chains drawn from one sample of a study of cytomegalovirus exposure and HLA in healthy donors. Some clones are missing from TCRdb's copy, which holds only in-frame ones; the method was immunoSEQ multiplex PCR. Of 110,000 or so clones detected, roughly four fifths appear once; the ten largest clones hold around 2.3%. Sequences were obtained from PBMCs. These receptors were collected from a woman between 18 and 30 years old in good health and CMV-seronegative. The CDR3 runs from the conserved cysteine through the conserved F or W. The D gene is left open where the match is weak. The listing skips clone size in some rows; elsewhere it reads once, few, many or a size class.

length: 14; V: TRBV5-1; D: -; size: -; J: TRBJ1-6; CDR3: CASSRPGQNSPLHF; DNA: TGCGCCAGCAGCCGTCCGGGACAAAATTCACCCCTCCACTTT
length: 15; V: TRBV27; D: -; size: -; J: TRBJ2-7; CDR3: CASSLELASSYEQYF; DNA: TGTGCCAGCAGTTTAGAACTAGCCTCCTCCTACGAGCAGTACTTC
length: 14; V: TRBV5-4; D: TRBD2; size: -; J: TRBJ2-7; CDR3: CASSPSGSPYEQYF; DNA: TGTGCCAGCAGCCCTAGCGGGAGTCCCTACGAGCAGTACTTC
length: 15; V: TRBV6-5; D: -; size: -; J: TRBJ1-3; CDR3: CASSYDRASGNTIYF; DNA: TGTGCCAGCAGTTACGACAGAGCCTCTGGAAACACCATATATTTT
length: 16; V: TRBV7-9; D: -; size: -; J: TRBJ2-4; CDR3: CATAPSIKLAKNIQYF; DNA: TGTGCCACCGCTCCGAGTATTAAGTTAGCCAAAAACATTCAGTACTTC
length: 16; V: TRBV5-1; D: TRBD2; size: -; J: TRBJ2-1; CDR3: CASSLILRGNHNEQFF; DNA: TGCGCCAGCAGCTTGATTCTGCGGGGGAACCACAATGAGCAGTTCTTC
length: 13; V: TRBV7-9; D: -; size: -; J: TRBJ2-5; CDR3: CASSFRDQETQYF; DNA: TGTGCCAGCAGCTTCCGGGACCAAGAGACCCAGTACTTC
length: 15; V: TRBV28; D: -; size: -; J: TRBJ1-4; CDR3: CASSSKTGPNEKLFF; DNA: TGTGCCAGCAGTTCGAAGACAGGACCGAATGAAAAACTGTTTTTT
length: 16; V: TRBV18; D: -; size: -; J: TRBJ2-1; CDR3: CASSPPGQGLDNEQFF; DNA: TGTGCCAGCTCACCCCCGGGACAGGGACTAGACAATGAGCAGTTCTTC
length: 16; V: TRBV6-5; D: -; size: -; J: TRBJ2-6; CDR3: CASSYFADEGANVLTF; DNA: TGTGCCAGCAGTTACTTTGCGGATGAGGGGGCCAACGTCCTGACTTTC
length: 15; V: TRBV18; D: TRBD1; size: -; J: TRBJ2-5; CDR3: CASSRRSGGPETQYF; DNA: TGTGCCAGCTCACGCCGGTCAGGGGGCCCAGAGACCCAGTACTTC
length: 15; V: TRBV5-6; D: TRBD1; size: -; J: TRBJ1-5; CDR3: CASSRQGARSQPQHF; DNA: TGTGCCAGCAGCCGTCAGGGGGCGAGGAGTCAGCCCCAGCATTTT
length: 19; V: TRBV2; D: TRBD2; size: many; J: TRBJ2-5; CDR3: CASTLLTSGRVPRQETQYF; DNA: TGTGCCAGCACGCTCCTGACTAGCGGGAGGGTACCACGACAAGAGACCCAGTACTTC
length: 14; V: TRBV18; D: -; size: -; J: TRBJ2-5; CDR3: CASSPGAGEETQYF; DNA: TGTGCCAGCTCACCGGGGGCAGGGGAAGAGACCCAGTACTTC
length: 16; V: TRBV11-3; D: -; size: -; J: TRBJ2-1; CDR3: CASAPQAQTSYNEQFF; DNA: TGTGCCAGCGCCCCCCAGGCACAGACCTCCTACAATGAGCAGTTCTTC
length: 14; V: TRBV7-6; D: TRBD1; size: -; J: TRBJ1-2; CDR3: CASSPLRTGGGYTF; DNA: TGTGCCAGCAGCCCCCTGAGGACAGGGGGAGGCTACACCTTC
length: 13; V: TRBV6-6; D: -; size: -; J: TRBJ1-6; CDR3: CASNRQTNSPLHF; DNA: TGTGCCAGCAATCGACAGACGAATTCACCCCTCCACTTT
length: 15; V: TRBV6-6; D: -; size: -; J: TRBJ1-2; CDR3: CASSTPYGQSYGYTF; DNA: TGTGCCAGCAGCACCCCTTATGGACAAAGCTATGGCTACACCTTC
length: 11; V: TRBV29-1; D: TRBD1; size: -; J: TRBJ1-2; CDR3: CSGRGDYGYTF; DNA: TGCAGCGGCAGGGGGGACTATGGCTACACCTTC
length: 17; V: TRBV2; D: -; size: -; J: TRBJ2-2; CDR3: CASSDLRQGSYTGELFF; DNA: TGTGCCAGCAGTGATCTCCGGCAGGGATCGTACACCGGGGAGCTGTTTTTT
length: 16; V: TRBV6-6; D: -; size: -; J: TRBJ1-4; CDR3: CASSYRGGSTNEKLFF; DNA: TGTGCCAGCAGTTACCGCGGCGGATCAACTAATGAAAAACTGTTTTTT
length: 14; V: TRBV28; D: -; size: -; J: TRBJ1-1; CDR3: CASTRNLQGTEAFF; DNA: TGTGCCAGCACACGAAACCTCCAGGGAACTGAAGCTTTCTTT
length: 14; V: TRBV7-6; D: -; size: -; J: TRBJ1-5; CDR3: CASSFQGSNQPQHF; DNA: TGTGCCAGCAGCTTCCAGGGTAGCAATCAGCCCCAGCATTTT
length: 14; V: TRBV29-1; D: TRBD2; size: -; J: TRBJ2-3; CDR3: CSAFSGGTADTQYF; DNA: TGCAGCGCATTTAGCGGGGGGACGGCAGATACGCAGTATTTT
length: 14; V: TRBV2; D: -; size: -; J: TRBJ1-5; CDR3: CASSEGGLNQPQHF; DNA: TGTGCCAGCAGTGAAGGGGGACTCAATCAGCCCCAGCATTTT
length: 16; V: TRBV7-2; D: -; size: few; J: TRBJ1-6; CDR3: CASSQFADMDNSPLHF; DNA: TGTGCCAGCAGCCAATTTGCGGACATGGATAATTCACCCCTCCACTTT
length: 15; V: TRBV19; D: -; size: -; J: TRBJ1-5; CDR3: CASSLRVDYNQPQHF; DNA: TGTGCCAGTAGCCTCCGCGTCGACTACAATCAGCCCCAGCATTTT
length: 15; V: TRBV5-1; D: TRBD2; size: -; J: TRBJ2-1; CDR3: CASEGSGSSYNEQFF; DNA: TGCGCCAGCGAGGGTAGCGGGAGCTCCTACAATGAGCAGTTCTTC
length: 15; V: TRBV4-1; D: -; size: -; J: TRBJ1-1; CDR3: CASSHLGVMNTEAFF; DNA: TGCGCCAGCAGCCATTTAGGGGTCATGAACACTGAAGCTTTCTTT
length: 15; V: TRBV18; D: -; size: once; J: TRBJ2-1; CDR3: CASSPGLDFYNEQFF; DNA: TGTGCCAGCTCCCCTGGACTGGATTTCTACAATGAGCAGTTCTTC
length: 16; V: TRBV10-3; D: TRBD1; size: many; J: TRBJ1-2; CDR3: CAISGPRTGTGYGYTF; DNA: TGTGCCATCAGTGGACCGCGGACAGGGACCGGCTATGGCTACACCTTC
length: 16; V: TRBV11-2; D: TRBD1; size: -; J: TRBJ2-2; CDR3: CASSPVGTGGTGELFF; DNA: TGTGCCAGCAGCCCCGTCGGGACAGGGGGCACCGGGGAGCTGTTTTTT
length: 14; V: TRBV6-6; D: -; size: -; J: TRBJ1-2; CDR3: CASSYSGGKDGYTF; DNA: TGTGCCAGCAGTTACTCGGGCGGGAAGGATGGCTACACCTTC
length: 14; V: TRBV28; D: TRBD1; size: -; J: TRBJ2-7; CDR3: CASSFNRGLYEQYF; DNA: TGTGCCAGCAGTTTTAACAGGGGGCTCTACGAGCAGTACTTC
length: 14; V: TRBV4-1; D: -; size: -; J: TRBJ1-4; CDR3: CASSLKGGNEKLFF; DNA: TGCGCCAGCAGCCTGAAAGGGGGTAATGAAAAACTGTTTTTT
length: 15; V: TRBV28; D: TRBD1; size: -; J: TRBJ1-2; CDR3: CASSPGTGLTHGYTF; DNA: TGTGCCAGCAGTCCAGGGACAGGATTAACCCATGGCTACACCTTC
length: 12; V: TRBV29-1; D: TRBD1; size: -; J: TRBJ2-1; CDR3: CSAAVDRGISFF; DNA: TGCAGCGCAGCCGTAGACAGGGGAATATCTTTCTTC
length: 16; V: TRBV14; D: -; size: -; J: TRBJ2-5; CDR3: CASSHQRRRAQETQYF; DNA: TGTGCCAGCAGCCATCAAAGGCGGAGGGCCCAAGAGACCCAGTACTTC
length: 15; V: TRBV4-1; D: -; size: once; J: TRBJ2-7; CDR3: CASSQVMTSSYEQYF; DNA: TGCGCCAGCAGCCAAGTTATGACTAGCTCCTACGAGCAGTACTTC
length: 15; V: TRBV2; D: -; size: few; J: TRBJ1-4; CDR3: CASSETFTGSAKLFF; DNA: TGTGCCAGCAGTGAAACGTTCACAGGGTCGGCAAAACTGTTTTTT
length: 15; V: TRBV7-2; D: -; size: -; J: TRBJ2-1; CDR3: CASSPWRAAYNEQFF; DNA: TGTGCCAGCAGCCCCTGGAGGGCCGCCTACAATGAGCAGTTCTTC
length: 12; V: TRBV2; D: -; size: once; J: TRBJ1-4; CDR3: CASMVANEKLFF; DNA: TGTGCCAGCATGGTAGCGAATGAAAAACTGTTTTTT